These 25 T cell receptor beta chains share one sample of origin, sequenced in a study of T-cell memory formation after mild COVID-19. Each CDR3 protein gets one entry after TCRdb re-called the 5' RACE reads with MiXCR. The profile shows approximately 350,000 distinct CDR3 sequences, over 10% of them singletons. Sequences were obtained from PBMCs or a T cell subset sorted from them (not recorded which). Receptors originate from a man younger than 35 who had mild COVID-19 (a few samples of this study predate the infection). Cell type and time point are not known.

This clonotype was counted between two and nine times. V and J are TRBV24-1 and TRBJ2-3; TRBD2 is a possible D gene (6 bases). V was cut by 4 bases and J by 5 bases, with 15 bases left in between. This CDR3 has 15 residues. The germline gives CDR1 KGHDR, CDR2 SFDVKD. CDR3 nucleotide sequence: TGTGCCACCAGTGAAACTGACGGGGGAGGAGATACGCAGTATTTT. It is translated as CATSETDGGGDTQYF.

J is TRBJ2-7 and V is TRBV6-5; D possibly corresponds to TRBD1 (5 bases). The CDR3 is 15 amino acids. The V end was cut by 5 bases, the J end by 0 bases, with 14 bases between. Germline CDR1 and CDR2: MNHEY and SVGAGI. The CDR3 is CASSPRQSPSYEQYF. For the CDR3, the DNA is TGTGCCAGCAGTCCCCGACAGTCCCCCTCCTACGAGCAGTACTTC.

This clonotype was recorded a few times. The chain has TRBV7-2 and TRBJ2-1; TRBD2 matches at 12 bases. The CDR3 sequence is 18 residues long. The V gene's germline CDR1 is SGHTA and CDR2 FQGNSA. The V and J ends lost 4 bases and 6 bases, in that order; junction bases with no gene match: 13. CDR3 sequence (DNA): TGTGCCAGCAGCTCAAACTTACTAGCGGGGGGAGGGTTCAATGAGCAGTTCTTC. This gives the protein CASSSNLLAGGGFNEQFF. The variable domain in full, completed from reference TRBV7-2 and TRBJ2-1, reads GAGVSQSPSNKVTEKGKDVELRCDPISGHTALYWYRQSLGQGLEFLIYFQGNSAPDKSGLPSDRFSAERTGGSVSTLTIQRTQQEDSAVYLCASSSNLLAGGGFNEQFFGPGTRLTVL.

The chain couples TRBV12-3 or TRBV12-4 to TRBJ2-7, with D possibly being TRBD1 (5 bases). This CDR3 contains 13 residues. Trimming stripped 2 bases from V and 3 bases from J, with 8 bases between. The CDR3 reads CASSLNQGYEQYF. CDR3 nucleotides: TGTGCCAGCAGTTTAAATCAGGGCTACGAGCAGTACTTC.

This clonotype was detected a few times. V usage is TRBV16 and J usage is TRBJ2-7, with TRBD1 as a possible D gene (5 bases). The CDR3 extends over 14 amino acids. Germline V gene lookup returns CDR1 KGHSY and CDR2 FQNENV. Deletions cut 5 bases from V and 0 bases from J, with 11 bases between. CDR3 bases: TGTGCCAGCAGCAGCTCTCAGGGCTCCTACGAGCAGTACTTC. As protein: CASSSSQGSYEQYF.

This clonotype was found a few times. Relative to the germline gene, one junction end is altered; a read error may explain this. The chain joins TRBV7-7 to TRBJ2-1, with 9 nucleotides matching TRBD2. Germline CDR1 reads SSHAT; CDR2 reads FNYEAQ (reference sequence). The CDR3 is 16 residues long. Here the CDR3 DNA reads TGTGCTAGCAGCCCGCTAGCGGGGCGGGGTGGCAATGAGCAGTTCTTC. Translated, it gives CASSPLAGRGGNEQFF.

The table lists this clonotype with a few counts. Relative to the germline gene, one junction end is altered; a read error may explain this. The chain has TRBV4-3 and TRBJ2-3; D call uncertain. The CDR3 is 15 amino acids. Looked up from germline, CDR1 is LGHNA and CDR2 is YSLEER. Here the CDR3 DNA reads TGCGCCAGCAGCCAAGTTTTGGGATCCACATATACGCAGTATTTT. It translates to CASSQVLGSTYTQYF.

Details on this clonotype: A read error may be the cause here, since a much bigger clone is one base away. The rearrangement joins TRBV4-1 to TRBJ2-5; 8 bases match TRBD2. The CDR3 runs 14 residues. The germline CDR1 and CDR2 sequences are MGHRA and YSYEKL. V trimming: 4 bases; J trimming: 1 base; junction bases outside the gene matches: 2. CDR3 region: CASSRGGRQETQYF. The CDR3 DNA reads as TGCGCCAGCAGCCGCGGGGGGCGCCAAGAGACCCAGTACTTC.

This clonotype came up many times. The J gene is TRBJ2-2, the V gene TRBV5-1; the D gene is possibly TRBD1 (6 bases). The germline V gene encodes CDR1 SGHRS and CDR2 YFSETQ. The CDR3 has 13 residues. Trimming stripped 7 bases from V and 6 bases from J, with 13 bases between. The DNA for the CDR3 is TGCGCCAGCTGCATACAGGGCCCCGGGGAGCTGTTTTTT. This codes for CASCIQGPGELFF.

In this sample, this clonotype turned up a few times. The chain employs TRBV12-3 or TRBV12-4 and TRBJ2-4; TRBD2 agrees at 13 bases. This CDR3 contains 15 residues. V was clipped by 5 bases and J by 7 bases; unmatched bases: 5. The CDR3 loop reads CASSLTSGGRNIQYF. The CDR3 region has the DNA TGTGCCAGCAGTCTGACTAGCGGGGGGAGGAACATTCAGTACTTC.

This rearrangement joins TRBV12-3 or TRBV12-4 to TRBJ1-1, with unresolved D. V dropped 7 bases and J dropped 4 bases, with 13 bases sitting between them. This CDR3 region has 13 residues. The CDR3 is CASTIRLVTEAFF. CDR3 nucleotide sequence: TGTGCCAGCACCATCCGCCTAGTCACTGAAGCTTTCTTT.

This clonotype has ten or more counts. The V and J genes are TRBV10-2 and TRBJ2-3, with 8 bases that match TRBD1. The junction had 1 base not matched to a gene; V was cut back by 2 bases and J by 6 bases. The germline gives CDR1 WSHSY, CDR2 SAAADI. The CDR3 totals 13 residues. The CDR3 reads CASSEAGGDTQYF. In DNA, the CDR3 is TGCGCCAGCAGTGAGGCAGGGGGCGATACGCAGTATTTT.

The chain couples TRBV7-9 to TRBJ2-1; tentative D call: TRBD2 (6 bases). Germline CDR1 SEHNR, CDR2 FQNEAQ (reference sequence). V was shortened by 4 bases and J by 8 bases, with 15 bases between the two germline ends. The CDR3 extends over 14 amino acids. The chain's CDR3 is CASSSPGDVYEQFF. The CDR3 DNA is TGTGCCAGCAGCTCGCCGGGGGACGTTTATGAGCAGTTCTTC. Using reference TRBV7-9 and TRBJ2-1 for the parts outside the CDR3, the full variable domain is DTGVSQNPRHKITKRGQNVTFRCDPISEHNRLYWYRQTLGQGPEFLTYFQNEAQLEKSRLLSDRFSAERPKGSFSTLEIQRTEQGDSAMYLCASSSPGDVYEQFFGPGTRLTVL.

The CDR3 region is CASRTGVLTNEKLFF. In nucleotides, the CDR3 is TGTGCCAGCAGAACAGGGGTGTTGACTAATGAAAAACTGTTTTTT. The chain is built from TRBV6-5 and TRBJ1-4; 7 bases are shared with TRBD1. The CDR3 totals 15 residues. V shed 6 bases and J 2 bases; nucleotides not matched to a gene: 6. Germline CDR1 reads MNHEY; CDR2 reads SVGAGI.

This clonotype has a handful of counts. The chain recombines TRBV7-8 with TRBJ2-3; D possibly corresponds to TRBD2 (5 bases). V was pared by 5 bases and J by 3 bases, with 12 bases between. Germline CDR1 SGHVS, CDR2 FQNEAQ. The CDR3 contains 14 residues. The CDR3 sequence: CASSTRGLTDTQYF. CDR3 DNA sequence: TGTGCCAGCAGCACCCGCGGACTTACAGATACGCAGTATTTT.

This clonotype was counted at least ten times. The chain joins TRBV7-8 to TRBJ2-7; D might be TRBD2 (5 bases). CDR3 length: 15 residues. Trimming pared 3 bases from V and 2 bases from J, leaving 14 bases between. From germline, CDR1 is SGHVS and CDR2 FQNEAQ. The CDR3 spells CASSFRHEGTYEQYF. The CDR3 DNA reads as TGTGCCAGCAGCTTTCGGCATGAGGGTACCTACGAGCAGTACTTC.

There are a few counts of this clonotype. The chain couples TRBV29-1 to TRBJ2-1; D unresolved. The CDR3 is 11 residues long. The germline V and J ends were trimmed by 4 bases and 1 base, with 2 bases remaining between them. The germline V gene encodes CDR1 SQVTM and CDR2 ANQGSEA. CDR3 sequence: CSVGSYNEQFF. CDR3 bases: TGCAGCGTTGGATCCTACAATGAGCAGTTCTTC.

This clonotype was detected a few times. The J gene is TRBJ2-1, the V gene TRBV3-1; tentative D call: TRBD1 (5 bases). The CDR3 is made up of 15 amino acids. The V end lost 0 bases, the J end lost 8 bases, and 14 bases lay between the germline ends. Germline values: CDR1 LGHDT, CDR2 YNNKEL (reference sequence). CDR3 residues: CASSQDIRTSHEQFF. CDR3 nucleotide sequence: TGTGCCAGCAGCCAAGATATACGGACATCCCATGAGCAGTTCTTC.

J is TRBJ1-6 and V is TRBV6-4, with a tentative D call TRBD1 (5 bases). V was clipped by 4 bases and J by 7 bases, with 14 bases between them. The CDR3 length is 15 residues. CDR1 is MRHNA and CDR2 is SNTAGT in the germline V gene. The CDR3 reads CASSVLGLGNSPLHF. The CDR3, as DNA: TGTGCCAGCAGTGTGCTGGGGCTGGGGAATTCACCCCTCCACTTT.

This clonotype has at least ten counts. This rearrangement joins TRBV6-1 to TRBJ2-2; the match to TRBD1 covers 10 bases. The junction had 1 base not matched to a gene; V was cut back by 6 bases and J by 6 bases. The germline V gene has CDR1 MNHNS and CDR2 SASEGT. This CDR3 is 13 amino acids long. The CDR3 sequence is CASRGQGSGELFF. CDR3 in DNA: TGTGCCAGCAGGGGACAGGGGTCCGGGGAGCTGTTTTTT.

This clonotype has just a few counts. This rearrangement joins TRBV20-1 to TRBJ1-5, with D uncertain. Germline V CDR1 and CDR2: DFQATT, SNEGSKA (reference sequence). V lost 5 bases, J lost 0 bases, and 14 bases lay in between. The CDR3 runs 15 residues. The CDR3 DNA is TGCAGTGCTTTAGACACTACTCGTAGCAATCAGCCCCAGCATTTT. This translates into CSALDTTRSNQPQHF.

V gene TRBV12-3 or TRBV12-4 combines with J gene TRBJ2-3, with D uncertain. CDR3 length: 14 amino acids. Trimming took off 5 bases at V and 4 bases at J, with 13 bases between the two ends. The CDR3 DNA reads TGTGCCAGCAGTCCACCCGGGCGGTCAGATACGCAGTATTTT. Translation: CASSPPGRSDTQYF.

In this sample, this clonotype turned up many times. This chain joins TRBV5-1 and TRBJ2-7, with 7 nucleotides matching TRBD2. V shed 0 bases, J shed 3 bases, and the junction held 3 bases outside the gene matches. Germline V CDR1 and CDR2: SGHRS, YFSETQ. The CDR3 runs 14 residues. Here the CDR3 DNA reads TGCGCCAGCAGCTTGGCCGGGGGGAGCTACGAGCAGTACTTC. It codes for CASSLAGGSYEQYF. Using reference TRBV5-1 and TRBJ2-7 for the parts outside the CDR3, the full variable domain is KAGVTQTPRYLIKTRGQQVTLSCSPISGHRSVSWYQQTPGQGLQFLFEYFSETQRNKGNFPGRFSGRQFSNSRSEMNVSTLELGDSALYLCASSLAGGSYEQYFGPGTRLTVT.

This clonotype was detected a few times. V and J are TRBV6-5 and TRBJ2-7; 10 positions match TRBD1. CDR3 length: 15 residues. Germline CDR1 reads MNHEY; CDR2 reads SVGAGI. The V and J ends lost 4 bases and 3 bases, in that order; junction bases with no gene match: 6. CDR3 region: CASSSPRDRGYEQYF. The CDR3 nucleotides read TGTGCCAGCAGTTCCCCCCGGGACAGGGGCTACGAGCAGTACTTC.

This clonotype was picked up a small number of times. The chain carries TRBV6-2 or TRBV6-3 and TRBJ2-1, with D possibly being TRBD2 (6 bases). The CDR3 loop spans 15 amino acids. Trimming removed 10 bases from V and 0 bases from J, with 16 bases in between. Germline CDR1 MNHEY, CDR2 SVGEGT. The chain's CDR3 is CAINRGWSSYNEQFF. For the CDR3, the DNA is TGTGCCATTAATCGGGGGTGGAGCTCCTACAATGAGCAGTTCTTC.